The source of this TCR beta chain is a study of human T cells and chemical hapten exposure. This clonotype was recorded many times. Noted time point: patch test 1, 2 weeks after DPC sensitization. As for treatment: therapeutic diphenylcyclopropenone sensitization with weekly scalp DPC. After removal of 4 bases from V and 2 bases from J, the junction contained 3 bases not matched to a gene. Looked up from germline, CDR1 is SGHRS and CDR2 is YFSETQ. This CDR3 region has 13 residues. MiXCR was run by TCRdb on the RACE reads, yielding one entry per CDR3 protein. Of about 340,000 distinct CDR3 sequences in the sample, approximately 6.3% are singletons; the top ten hold 7% to 10%.

This specimen was whole blood, taken in connection with sensitization to the hapten diphenylcyclopropenone (DPC). V is TRBV5-1 and J is TRBJ2-7; 7 nucleotides agree with TRBD1. This TCR was recovered from a woman in her late teens or twenties with alopecia areata. Some clones in this sample may be carry-over from other donors' samples. The CDR3 sequence is CASSGDSPYEQYF. The CDR3 DNA is TGCGCCAGCAGCGGGGACAGCCCCTACGAGCAGTACTTC.